These 23 T cell receptor beta chains share one sample of origin, sequenced in a study of molecular identifiers for immune sequencing clone quantification. TCRdb independently ran MiXCR on the PCR reads; one entry per CDR3 protein. The data show 350,000 or so distinct CDR3 sequences, with about 20% seen just once and roughly 0.86% held by the top ten. The specimen was naive CD8+ T cells from blood, with Jurkat cell RNA spiked in. The subset: FACS-sorted CD8+CD4-CCR7+CD45RA+ naive T cells. The receptors here all came from a human donor in good health. Some libraries in this study had Jurkat cell RNA spiked in.

On this clonotype itself: A much larger clone lies a single base off, so this may be a read error. The CDR3 spells CASSPGTDIHQPQHF. The CDR3 DNA follows: TGTGCCAGCAGTCCTGGGACAGATATTCATCAGCCCCAGCATTTT. The rearrangement uses TRBV12-3 or TRBV12-4 and TRBJ1-5, with 7 bases aligning to TRBD1. This CDR3 is 15 amino acids long. The ends lost 5 bases at V and 5 bases at J; junction bases unmatched: 9.

The CDR3 protein is CASSQERGGNYEQYF. The CDR3 region has the DNA TGCGCCAGCAGCCAAGAACGAGGGGGCAATTACGAGCAGTACTTC. V is TRBV4-3 and J is TRBJ2-7, with 7 bases identical to TRBD1. Trimming at V came to 0 bases and at J to 4 bases, leaving 6 bases not matched to a gene. The CDR3 runs 15 residues. Looked up from germline, CDR1 is LGHNA and CDR2 is YSLEER.

This clonotype was recorded many times. The chain couples TRBV20-1 to TRBJ2-7, with a tentative D call TRBD2 (7 bases). Germline values: CDR1 DFQATT, CDR2 SNEGSKA (reference sequence). V gave up 1 base and J gave up 4 bases, with 14 bases separating them. This CDR3 has 14 residues. Here the CDR3 DNA reads TGCAGTGCTAGAGGTGCGGGGGCGGTGTACGAGCAGTACTTC. Its translation: CSARGAGAVYEQYF.

The sample holds many counts of this clonotype. The chain employs TRBV20-1 and TRBJ2-7; TRBD2 is a possible D gene (6 bases). The CDR3 extends over 15 amino acids. Germline V gene lookup returns CDR1 DFQATT and CDR2 SNEGSKA (reference sequence). Deletions cut 3 bases from V and 0 bases from J, with 15 bases between. CDR3 sequence reads: CSASLIAVSSYEQYF. DNA for the CDR3: TGCAGTGCTAGTCTGATAGCGGTCAGCTCCTACGAGCAGTACTTC.

This clonotype was seen repeatedly, ten times or more. This chain connects TRBV29-1 to TRBJ2-5; D might be TRBD2 (5 bases). Deletions cut 8 bases from V and 1 base from J, with 14 bases between. The CDR3 runs 13 residues. The V gene's germline CDR1 is SQVTM and CDR2 ANQGSEA. In DNA form, the CDR3 reads TGCAGCACGAGAAGACTAACCCAAGAGACCCAGTACTTC. Encoded protein: CSTRRLTQETQYF.

The chain combines TRBV4-2 with TRBJ1-5; D is possibly TRBD1 (6 bases). From germline, CDR1 is LGHNA and CDR2 YNFKEQ. V dropped 0 bases and J dropped 0 bases, with 18 bases sitting between them. The CDR3 has 19 amino acids. The CDR3 DNA reads TGTGCCAGCAGCCAAGACCCCCCTGTTGGGGGGCTTAGCAATCAGCCCCAGCATTTT. Amino acids: CASSQDPPVGGLSNQPQHF.

As concerns this clonotype: A much larger clone lies a single base off, so this may be a read error. The rearrangement links TRBV6-2 or TRBV6-3 to TRBJ2-2; 7 bases are a match to TRBD1. The germline V gene has CDR1 MNHEY and CDR2 SVGEGT. The CDR3 is 15 amino acids. Trimming cost V 7 bases and J 7 bases; bases outside gene matches: 12. The CDR3 DNA follows: TGTGCCAGCAACTACAGGGGTACGGGCGTCGGGGAGCTGTTTTTT. Encoded protein: CASNYRGTGVGELFF.

At least ten counts were recorded for this clonotype. The gene calls are TRBV27 and TRBJ2-3; the match to TRBD2 covers 10 bases. The CDR3 length is 14 residues. From germline, CDR1 is MNHEY and CDR2 SMNVEV (reference sequence). The V segment lost 6 bases and the J segment 6 bases; nucleotides outside the gene matches: 6. The CDR3 DNA follows: TGTGCCAGCAGAAGCGGGAGGGCCGGGGATACGCAGTATTTT. Its translation: CASRSGRAGDTQYF.

This clonotype was detected many times. The chain employs TRBV7-9 and TRBJ2-3, with D hard to call. Trimming stripped 4 bases from V and 5 bases from J, with 16 bases between. The CDR3 has 15 amino acids. Per the germline V gene, CDR1 is SEHNR and CDR2 is FQNEAQ (reference sequence). The CDR3 sequence: CASSSEIGTLDTQYF. CDR3 DNA sequence: TGTGCCAGCAGCTCAGAAATAGGAACACTAGATACGCAGTATTTT.

This clonotype was found once. A much larger clone lies one base from this, so it may be a read error. The chain employs TRBV27 and TRBJ2-7; TRBD1 matches at 12 bases. The CDR3 is 14 residues long. Per germline, CDR1 MNHEY and CDR2 SMNVEV (reference sequence). The V segment lost 8 bases and the J segment 7 bases; nucleotides outside the gene matches: 9. Here the CDR3 reads CASGWGQGAREQYF. As DNA, the CDR3 is TGTGCCAGCGGTTGGGGACAGGGGGCGCGAGAGCAGTACTTC.

This clonotype was counted at least ten times. The genes are TRBV28 and TRBJ1-1; D unclear. The germline CDR1 and CDR2 sequences are MDHEN and SYDVKM. Trimming took off 5 bases at V and 8 bases at J, with 21 bases between the two ends. CDR3 size: 15 residues. CDR3 coding DNA: TGTGCCAGCAGTCTCTATGGGGAGGAAGCGGACGAAGCTTTCTTT. This translates into CASSLYGEEADEAFF.

Points on this clonotype: A much larger clone is a single base away; this may be a read error. The chain links TRBV7-9 to TRBJ2-1; no definite D call. The CDR3 sequence is 11 residues long. CDR1 and CDR2 (germline): SEHNR, FQNEAQ (reference sequence). The CDR3 bases are TGTGCCAGCAGAACAAACAATGAGCAGTCCTTC. Its translation is CASRTNNEQSF.

This rearrangement joins TRBV12-3 or TRBV12-4 to TRBJ2-1; D is perhaps TRBD1 (6 bases). The CDR3 sequence is 11 residues long. Here the CDR3 DNA reads TGTGGAACAGGGATTGTGAATGAGCAGTTCTTC. Amino acid sequence: CGTGIVNEQFF.

Remarks on this clonotype: A much larger clone differs from this one at a single base, so this may be a read error. The chain couples TRBV12-3 or TRBV12-4 to TRBJ2-7; D might be TRBD1 or TRBD2, each matching 5 bases. The CDR3 runs 13 residues. The ends were cut back, 6 bases at V and 13 bases at J, with 22 bases in the middle. As DNA, the CDR3 is TGTGCCAGCAGCCCCCCAGAGGGGCGGCCGGGTTACTTC. Translated: CASSPPEGRPGYF.

CDR3 coding DNA: TGCGCCAGCAGCCAAGACAGGGTCAGCGGGGAGCTGTTTTTT. Translating gives CASSQDRVSGELFF. This chain joins TRBV4-1 and TRBJ2-2, with a weak D call TRBD1 (5 bases). Deletions cut 0 bases from V and 7 bases from J, with 9 bases between. The CDR3 is 14 residues long. Germline assignment: CDR1 MGHRA and CDR2 YSYEKL.

As to this clonotype: A much larger clone lies a single base off, so this may be a read error. V and J are TRBV6-6 and TRBJ2-1; TRBD1 matches 7 bases. Germline values: CDR1 MNHNY, CDR2 SVGAGI (reference sequence). Trimming at V came to 9 bases and at J to 7 bases, leaving 3 bases not matched to a gene. This CDR3 contains 11 residues. CDR3 coding DNA: TGTGCCAGTACAGGGGCTAATGAGCAGTTCTTC. Amino acid sequence: CASTGANEQFF.

The chain carries TRBV5-6 and TRBJ1-4; D gene uncertain. With 7 bases removed from V and 7 bases from J, the gap between germline ends came to 20 bases. In germline, CDR1 is SGHDT, CDR2 YYEEEE. The CDR3 loop spans 15 amino acids. This CDR3 is CASGPQGGVGEKLFF. DNA of the CDR3: TGTGCCAGCGGCCCCCAAGGTGGGGTCGGTGAAAAACTGTTTTTT. Using reference TRBV5-6 and TRBJ1-4 for the parts outside the CDR3, the full variable domain is DAGVTQSPTHLIKTRGQQVTLRCSPKSGHDTVSWYQQALGQGPQFIFQYYEEEERQRGNFPDRFSGHQFPNYSSELNVNALLLGDSALYLCASGPQGGVGEKLFFGSGTQLSVL.

The table lists this clonotype with many counts. V gene TRBV2 combines with J gene TRBJ2-7; a possible D gene is TRBD1 (6 bases). CDR1 and CDR2 from the germline V gene are SNHLY and FYNNEI. The CDR3 length is 16 residues. V dropped 1 base and J dropped 5 bases, with 18 bases sitting between them. The CDR3 protein is CASSEEGQILIDEQYF. For the CDR3, the DNA is TGTGCCAGCAGTGAAGAGGGACAAATCCTGATCGACGAGCAGTACTTC.

In this sample, this clonotype turned up a few times. Here the CDR3 reads CASSLWGGYEQYF. In DNA, the CDR3 is TGTGCCAGCAGTTTATGGGGGGGCTACGAGCAGTACTTC. The chain is built from TRBV27 and TRBJ2-7; TRBD2 agrees at 7 bases. This CDR3 is 13 amino acids long. J was trimmed by 3 bases and V by 1 base; bases with no gene match: 0. The germline CDR1 and CDR2 sequences are MNHEY and SMNVEV (reference sequence).

This clonotype was recorded many times. The chain has TRBV7-9 and TRBJ2-1; D gene uncertain. Deletions cut 4 bases from V and 6 bases from J, with 13 bases between. Germline V gene data show CDR1 as SEHNR and CDR2 as FQNEAQ (reference sequence). The CDR3 is 14 residues long. In nucleotides, the CDR3 is TGTGCCAGCAGCTCTTCTTATAATAGCAATGAGCAGTTCTTC. Translating gives CASSSSYNSNEQFF. Filled out from reference TRBV7-9 and TRBJ2-1, the complete variable domain reads DTGVSQNPRHKITKRGQNVTFRCDPISEHNRLYWYRQTLGQGPEFLTYFQNEAQLEKSRLLSDRFSAERPKGSFSTLEIQRTEQGDSAMYLCASSSSYNSNEQFFGPGTRLTVL.

This clonotype occurred many times. The rearrangement uses TRBV7-3 and TRBJ2-3, with 7 bases matching TRBD1. This CDR3 has 16 residues. CDR1 SGHTA and CDR2 FQGTGA come from the germline V gene. The ends lost 5 bases at V and 6 bases at J; junction bases unmatched: 14. The CDR3 DNA reads as TGTGCCAGCAGCCCACGAAAAGGGGGCGCAGGGGATACGCAGTATTTT. Translation gives CASSPRKGGAGDTQYF.

This clonotype was recorded a few times. The chain employs TRBV19 and TRBJ1-2; TRBD1 aligns across 7 bases. V dropped 5 bases and J dropped 6; count of bases not matched to a gene: 12. The CDR3 is 15 residues long. CDR1 LNHDA and CDR2 SQIVND come from the germline V gene (reference sequence). Here the CDR3 DNA reads TGTGCCAGTAGTGCTTACCTACAGGGGCTGCATGGCTACACCTTC. It translates to CASSAYLQGLHGYTF.

This clonotype was observed a few times. The chain recombines TRBV7-9 with TRBJ2-2; D is undetermined. V was trimmed by 7 bases and J by 4 bases, leaving 13 bases between them. The CDR3 consists of 14 residues. Germline CDR1 reads SEHNR; CDR2 reads FQNEAQ (reference sequence). CDR3 sequence: CASTLVVGTGELFF. In nucleotides, the CDR3 is TGTGCCAGCACCCTAGTGGTCGGCACCGGGGAGCTGTTTTTT.